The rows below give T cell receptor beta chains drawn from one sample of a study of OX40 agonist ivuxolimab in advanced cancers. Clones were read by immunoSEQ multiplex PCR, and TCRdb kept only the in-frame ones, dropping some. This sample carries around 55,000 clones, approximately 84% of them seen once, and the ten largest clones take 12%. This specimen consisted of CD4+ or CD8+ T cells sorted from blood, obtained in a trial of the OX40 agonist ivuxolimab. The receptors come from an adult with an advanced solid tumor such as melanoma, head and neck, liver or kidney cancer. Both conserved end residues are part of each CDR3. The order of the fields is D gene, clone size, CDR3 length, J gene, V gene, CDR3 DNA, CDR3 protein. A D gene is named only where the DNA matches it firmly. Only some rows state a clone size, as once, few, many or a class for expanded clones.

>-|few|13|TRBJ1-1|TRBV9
TGTGCCAGCAGCGTAGCTACCGTAACTGAAGCTTTCTTT
CASSVATVTEAFF
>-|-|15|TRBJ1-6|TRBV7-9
TGTGCCAGCAGCCACCCAGGGGATCATAATTCACCCCTCCACTTT
CASSHPGDHNSPLHF
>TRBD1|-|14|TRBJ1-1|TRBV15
TGTGCCACCAGCCCGGACAGGCCGAACACTGAAGCTTTCTTT
CATSPDRPNTEAFF
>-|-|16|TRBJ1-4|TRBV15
TGTGCCACCAGCTCCTCACCAGTTGCAACTAATGAAAAACTGTTTTTT
CATSSSPVATNEKLFF
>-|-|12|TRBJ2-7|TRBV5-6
TGTGCCAGCAGCTTCTATCTTTACGAGCAGTACTTC
CASSFYLYEQYF
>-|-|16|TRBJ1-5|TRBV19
TGTGCCAGTAGTATAGGTCGGTGGCAGGGCGGGCAGCCCCAGCATTTT
CASSIGRWQGGQPQHF
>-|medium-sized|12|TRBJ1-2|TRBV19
TGTGCCAGTCTACACCTCGGCTATGGCTACACCTTC
CASLHLGYGYTF
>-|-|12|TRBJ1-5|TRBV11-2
TGTGCCAGCAGCAAGGGGGGCCAGCCCCAGCATTTT
CASSKGGQPQHF
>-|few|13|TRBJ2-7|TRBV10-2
TGCGCCAGCACCAGTTCGGAGGCCTACGAGCAGTACTTC
CASTSSEAYEQYF
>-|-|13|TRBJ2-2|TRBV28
TGTGCCAGCCTACAGGGGAGGACCGGGGAGCTGTTTTTT
CASLQGRTGELFF
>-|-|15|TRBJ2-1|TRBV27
TGTGCCAGCAGTTTATCCCACCGACCCACTAATGAGCAGTTCTTC
CASSLSHRPTNEQFF
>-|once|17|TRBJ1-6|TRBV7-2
TGTGCCAGCAGCTTAGGGGTTTTCAGCGGGGACGATTCACCCCTCCACTTT
CASSLGVFSGDDSPLHF
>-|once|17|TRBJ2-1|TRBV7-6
TGTGCCAGCAGCTTATTTAGTGAGTCCGAATTTTACAATGAGCAGTTCTTC
CASSLFSESEFYNEQFF
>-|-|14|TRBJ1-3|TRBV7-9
TGTGCCAGCAGGGTTGACGGTCCTGGAAACACCATATATTTT
CASRVDGPGNTIYF
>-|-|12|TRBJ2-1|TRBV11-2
TGTGCCAGCAGGCTCAGGGTCGCTGAGCAGTTCTTC
CASRLRVAEQFF
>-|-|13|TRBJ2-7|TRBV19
TGTGCCAGTAGTGGTTGGGAAGGGGACGAGCAGTACTTC
CASSGWEGDEQYF
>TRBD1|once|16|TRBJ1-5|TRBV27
TGTGCCAGCAGTCGGAGCCGGGACAGGGGAGATCAGCCCCAGCATTTT
CASSRSRDRGDQPQHF
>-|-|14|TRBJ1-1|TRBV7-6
TGTGCCAGCAGCCCCGACAGTCCTAACACTGAAGCTTTCTTT
CASSPDSPNTEAFF
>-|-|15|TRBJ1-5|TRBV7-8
TGTGCCAGCAGCAACCGTGGGACTCTCAATCAGCCCCAGCATTTT
CASSNRGTLNQPQHF
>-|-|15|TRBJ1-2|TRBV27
TGTGCCAGCAGTCCGTTGGGGGAAGCCTATGGTGGCTACACCTTC
CASSPLGEAYGGYTF
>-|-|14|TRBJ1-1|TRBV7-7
TGTGCCAGCAGACCATATACAGCGAACACTGAAGCTTTCTTT
CASRPYTANTEAFF
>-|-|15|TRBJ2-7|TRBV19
TGTGCCAGTACCCCAACGACGGAACTCCCCTACGAGCAGTACTTC
CASTPTTELPYEQYF
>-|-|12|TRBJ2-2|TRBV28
TGTGCCAGCAGTTTTTTCTTGGAGGAGCTGTTTTTT
CASSFFLEELFF
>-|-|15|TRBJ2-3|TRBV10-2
TGCGCCAGCAGTGAGTTTGGGGGAAGCACAGATACGCAGTATTTT
CASSEFGGSTDTQYF
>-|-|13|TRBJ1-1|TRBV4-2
TGTGCCAGCAGCCAAGCCCGGGGATCCGAAGCTTTCTTT
CASSQARGSEAFF
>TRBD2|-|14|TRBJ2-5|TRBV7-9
TGTGCCAGCAGCCCGGCCAGCGGGGGGGAGACCCAGTACTTC
CASSPASGGETQYF
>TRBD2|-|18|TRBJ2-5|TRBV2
TGTGCCAGCAGTGTTGAGCCTAGCGGGGGGAGGTGGGAAGAGACCCAGTACTTC
CASSVEPSGGRWEETQYF
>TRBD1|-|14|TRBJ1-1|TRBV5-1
TGCGCCAGCAGAGAGACAGGGAGGAGGACTGAAGCTTTCTTT
CASRETGRRTEAFF
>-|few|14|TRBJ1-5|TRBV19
TGTGCCAGTAGTGAGGGCCTGAGCAATCAGCCCCAGCATTTT
CASSEGLSNQPQHF
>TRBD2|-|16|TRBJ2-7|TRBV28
TGTGCCAGCAGGCCGGTTCGCGGGGGGACCTCCTACGAGCAGTACTTC
CASRPVRGGTSYEQYF
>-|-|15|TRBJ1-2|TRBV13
TGTGCCAGCAGCTTAACAGGGATACCCAACTATGGCTACACCTTC
CASSLTGIPNYGYTF
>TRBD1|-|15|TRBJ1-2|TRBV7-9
TGTGCCAGCAGCCATGACAGGGGGCGGGCCTATGGCTACACCTTC
CASSHDRGRAYGYTF
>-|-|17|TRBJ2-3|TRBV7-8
TGTGCCAGCAGCTCCGACAGGTTCGTTATCGCCACAGATACGCAGTATTTT
CASSSDRFVIATDTQYF
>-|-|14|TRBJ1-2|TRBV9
TGTGCCAGCAGCGTGGGGAGTCCTAACTATGGCTACACCTTC
CASSVGSPNYGYTF
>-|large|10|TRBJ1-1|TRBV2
TGTGCCAGCAGTCTAGGGGAGGCTTTCTTT
CASSLGEAFF
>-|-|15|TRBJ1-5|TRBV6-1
TGTGCCAGCAGTGAAGACCAGGGTGAGGGACAGCCCCAGCATTTT
CASSEDQGEGQPQHF
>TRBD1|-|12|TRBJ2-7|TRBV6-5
TGTGCCAGCAGCTGGGACAGCTACGAGCAGTACTTC
CASSWDSYEQYF
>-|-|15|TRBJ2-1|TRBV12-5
TGTGCTAGTGGTTTAGGGGGGCTCTCCTACAATGAGCAGTTCTTC
CASGLGGLSYNEQFF
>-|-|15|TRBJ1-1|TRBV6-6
TGTGCCAGCAGCCCTCCGGGGGAACTGAACACTGAAGCTTTCTTT
CASSPPGELNTEAFF
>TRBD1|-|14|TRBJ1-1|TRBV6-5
TGTGCCAGCAGTGAGGGACAGTTGAACACTGAAGCTTTCTTT
CASSEGQLNTEAFF
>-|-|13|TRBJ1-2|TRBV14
TGTGCCAGCAGCCAAGAGTTTCCCTATGGCTACACCTTC
CASSQEFPYGYTF
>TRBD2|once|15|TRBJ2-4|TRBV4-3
TGCGCCAGCAGCCAAGATCCCAGCGGGGTTTGGATTCAGTACTTC
CASSQDPSGVWIQYF
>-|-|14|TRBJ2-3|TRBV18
TGTGCCAGCTCACCGTGGGGCGCGGGAGATACGCAGTATTTT
CASSPWGAGDTQYF
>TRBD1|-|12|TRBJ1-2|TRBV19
TGTGCCAGTAACCAGGGGGCGGATGGCTACACCTTC
CASNQGADGYTF
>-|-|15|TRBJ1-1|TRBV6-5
TGTGCCAGCAGTTACCCTGTAGGAGGAGGGACTGAAGCTTTCTTT
CASSYPVGGGTEAFF
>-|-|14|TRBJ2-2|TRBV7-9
TGTGCCAGCGTTGGCGGAATCGACACCGGGGAGCTGTTTTTT
CASVGGIDTGELFF
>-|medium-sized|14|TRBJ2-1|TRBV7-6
TGTGCCAGCACGCAGCTTGTAAGCAGCTCGGAGCAGTTCTTC
CASTQLVSSSEQFF
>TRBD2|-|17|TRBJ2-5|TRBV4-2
TGTGCCAGCAGCCAAGGGGTCGGGCTAGCGGGGCAAGAGACCCAGTACTTC
CASSQGVGLAGQETQYF
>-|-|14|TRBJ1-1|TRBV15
TGTGCCACCAGCAGAGAAGTTTCCAACACTGAAGCTTTCTTT
CATSREVSNTEAFF
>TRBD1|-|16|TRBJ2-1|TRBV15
TGTGCCACCAGCGAGGGTACCGGGACAGGATACAATGAGCAGTTCTTC
CATSEGTGTGYNEQFF
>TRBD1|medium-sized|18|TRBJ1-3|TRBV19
TGTGCCACCCGACCGCGGGGGGGACAGAACCTCTCTGGAAACACCATATATTTT
CATRPRGGQNLSGNTIYF
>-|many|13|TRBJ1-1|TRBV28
TGTGCCAGCAGTTTGATCGGTCGAGCTGAAGCTTTCTTT
CASSLIGRAEAFF
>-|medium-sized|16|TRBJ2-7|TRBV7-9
TGTGCCAGCAGCTTAGAAGTAGGGGGTCAGGGATACGAGCAGTACTTC
CASSLEVGGQGYEQYF